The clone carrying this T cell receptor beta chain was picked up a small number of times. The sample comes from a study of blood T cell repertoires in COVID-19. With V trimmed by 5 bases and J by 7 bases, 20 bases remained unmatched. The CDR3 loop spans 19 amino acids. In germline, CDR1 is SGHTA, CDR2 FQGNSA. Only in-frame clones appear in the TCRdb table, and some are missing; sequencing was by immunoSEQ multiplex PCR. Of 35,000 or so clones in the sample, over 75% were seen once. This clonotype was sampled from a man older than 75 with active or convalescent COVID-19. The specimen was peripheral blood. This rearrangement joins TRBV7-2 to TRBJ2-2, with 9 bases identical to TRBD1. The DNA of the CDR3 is TGTGCCAGCAGCAGACACCAGGGTCGTACAGGGGGCGCGGTCGGGGAGCTGTTTTTT. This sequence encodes CASSRHQGRTGGAVGELFF.